Each of the 7 T cell receptor beta chains below was sequenced from the same sample in a study of TIL therapy for anti-PD-1-resistant metastatic lung cancer. Regarding time point: pre-treatment sample, taken before nivolumab and TIL therapy. The immunoSEQ assay was v3. Measured with immunoSEQ multiplex PCR; TCRdb has only the in-frame clones, and not every one. The sample holds 35,000 or so clones; less than 75% are singletons and the top ten take about 6%. Source: blood, taken at baseline. The receptor set was obtained from a person aged 25-85 years with non-small cell lung cancer.

Turning to this clone: Relative to the germline gene, one junction end is altered; a read error may explain this. The chain joins TRBV6-5 to TRBJ1-1; no firm D call. The CDR3 runs 13 residues. Germline CDR1 reads MNHEY; CDR2 reads SVGAGI. The CDR3 region is CVSSYSTYTEAFF. CDR3 nucleotides: TGTGTCAGCAGTTACTCGACATACACTGAAGCTTTCTTT.

V gene TRBV5-1 combines with J gene TRBJ1-2; 7 bases map to TRBD1. This CDR3 is built from 14 residues. V shed 0 bases, J shed 8 bases, and the junction held 7 bases outside the gene matches. The germline gives CDR1 SGHRS, CDR2 YFSETQ. The CDR3 bases are TGCGCCAGCAGCTTGGGACAGGGAAAGGGAGGCTACACCTTC. Amino acids: CASSLGQGKGGYTF.

This rearrangement joins TRBV6-4 to TRBJ1-2, with a possible D match to TRBD1 (6 bases). The germline CDR1 and CDR2 sequences are MRHNA and SNTAGT. This CDR3 is built from 14 residues. Deletions cut 0 bases from V and 10 bases from J, with 15 bases between. The CDR3 nucleotides read TGTGCCAGCAGTGACTCCGGGACAAGTCTATCCTACACCTTC. Translation: CASSDSGTSLSYTF.

The rearrangement links TRBV19 to TRBJ2-1; tentatively, D is TRBD1 (6 bases). The CDR3 sequence is 14 residues long. V was shortened by 7 bases and J by 6 bases, with 16 bases between the two germline ends. CDR1 is LNHDA and CDR2 is SQIVND in the germline V gene (reference sequence). The CDR3 region is CASIPHRDSNEQFF. The CDR3 DNA reads as TGTGCCAGTATCCCACACAGGGATTCCAATGAGCAGTTCTTC.

This chain connects TRBV5-6 to TRBJ1-2; D might be TRBD1 (5 bases). V lost 0 bases, J lost 2 bases, and 11 bases lay in between. Per germline, CDR1 SGHDT and CDR2 YYEEEE. The CDR3 runs to 15 residues. CDR3: CASSLVGGANYGYTF. DNA for the CDR3: TGTGCCAGCAGCTTGGTCGGGGGAGCCAACTATGGCTACACCTTC.

The gene calls are TRBV9 and TRBJ1-4; D unresolved. The CDR3 is 16 residues long. Trimming took off 1 base at V and 8 bases at J, with 18 bases between the two ends. The germline gives CDR1 SGDLS, CDR2 YYNGEE. CDR3 bases: TGTGCCAGCAGCGTACTTTGTCCTCTCAGCCCGGAAAAACTGTTTTTT. Residues: CASSVLCPLSPEKLFF. Using reference TRBV9 and TRBJ1-4 for the parts outside the CDR3, the full variable domain is DSGVTQTPKHLITATGQRVTLRCSPRSGDLSVYWYQQSLDQGLQFLIQYYNGEERAKGNILERFSAQQFPDLHSELNLSSLELGDSALYFCASSVLCPLSPEKLFFGSGTQLSVL.

This clone appeared a single time. This rearrangement joins TRBV19 to TRBJ1-2; no clear D. Germline V gene sequence: CDR1 LNHDA, CDR2 SQIVND (reference sequence). Trimming left V 3 bases short and J 3 bases short, with 5 bases between. This CDR3 region has 12 residues. This CDR3 is CASSIRDYGYTF. The CDR3 DNA reads TGTGCCAGTAGTATTAGGGACTATGGCTACACCTTC.